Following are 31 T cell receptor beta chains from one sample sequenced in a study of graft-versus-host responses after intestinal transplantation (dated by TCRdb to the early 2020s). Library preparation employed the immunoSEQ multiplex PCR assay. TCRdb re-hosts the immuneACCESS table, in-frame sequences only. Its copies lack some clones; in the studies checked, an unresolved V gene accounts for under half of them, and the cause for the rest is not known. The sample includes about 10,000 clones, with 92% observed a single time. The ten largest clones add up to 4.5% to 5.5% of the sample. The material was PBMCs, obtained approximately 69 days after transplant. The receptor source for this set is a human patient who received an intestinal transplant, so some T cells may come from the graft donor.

CDR3 region: CASSQHAGTSGRANEQFF. The CDR3 DNA reads as TGCGCCAGCAGCCAACACGCAGGGACTAGCGGGAGGGCCAATGAGCAGTTCTTC. This rearrangement joins TRBV4-3 to TRBJ2-1, with 16 bases aligning to TRBD2. Germline CDR1 LGHNA, CDR2 YSLEER. J lost 6 bases, V lost 2 bases, and 7 bases had no gene match. This CDR3 region has 18 residues.

This chain's CDR3 is CASSYGQLQETQYF. Here the CDR3 DNA reads TGTGCCAGCAGCTACGGACAGCTACAAGAGACCCAGTACTTC. The gene calls are TRBV9 and TRBJ2-5; possibly TRBD1 for D (6 bases). This CDR3 is 14 amino acids long. The V end lost 4 bases, the J end lost 2 bases, and 12 bases lay between the germline ends. The germline V gene encodes CDR1 SGDLS and CDR2 YYNGEE.

The CDR3 DNA is TGTGCCAGCTCAGCCCTCTGGGCAAAGGGCTTCTCTGGGGCCAACGTCCTGACTTTC. It yields the protein CASSALWAKGFSGANVLTF. The V call is TRBV18, the J call TRBJ2-6, with unresolved D. The V gene's germline CDR1 is KGHSH and CDR2 LQKENI. The CDR3 loop spans 19 amino acids. V lost 5 bases, J lost 0 bases, and 20 bases lay in between.

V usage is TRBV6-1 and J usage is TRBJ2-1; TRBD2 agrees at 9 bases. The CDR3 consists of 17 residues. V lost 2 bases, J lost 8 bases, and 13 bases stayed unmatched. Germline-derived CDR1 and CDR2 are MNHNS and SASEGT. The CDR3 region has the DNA TGTGCCAGCAGTGAAAGGCCTGGGGCGGGAGGGAGCTATGAGCAGTTCTTC. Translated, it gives CASSERPGAGGSYEQFF.

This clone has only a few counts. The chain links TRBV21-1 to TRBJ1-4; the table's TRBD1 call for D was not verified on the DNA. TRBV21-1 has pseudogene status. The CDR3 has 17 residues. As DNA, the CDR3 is TGTGCCAGTTCAGTAAGGGGCAGGGGAACAACTAATGAAAAACTGTTTTTT. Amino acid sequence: CASSVRGRGTTNEKLFF.

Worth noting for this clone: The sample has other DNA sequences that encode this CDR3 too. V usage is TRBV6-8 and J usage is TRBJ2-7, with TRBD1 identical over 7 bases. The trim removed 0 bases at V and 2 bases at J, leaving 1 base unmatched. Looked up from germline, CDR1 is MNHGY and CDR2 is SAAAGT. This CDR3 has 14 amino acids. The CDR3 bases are TGTGCCAGCAGTTACTCTGGGACAGCCTACGAGCAGTACTTC. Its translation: CASSYSGTAYEQYF.

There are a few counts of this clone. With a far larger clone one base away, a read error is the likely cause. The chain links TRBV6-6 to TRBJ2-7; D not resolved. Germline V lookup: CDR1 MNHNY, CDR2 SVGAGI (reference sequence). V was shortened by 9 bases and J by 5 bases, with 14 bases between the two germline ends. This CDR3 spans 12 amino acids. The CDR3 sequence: CARSIITNEQYF. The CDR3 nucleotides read TGTGCCAGGTCCATAATTACGAACGAGCAGTACTTC.

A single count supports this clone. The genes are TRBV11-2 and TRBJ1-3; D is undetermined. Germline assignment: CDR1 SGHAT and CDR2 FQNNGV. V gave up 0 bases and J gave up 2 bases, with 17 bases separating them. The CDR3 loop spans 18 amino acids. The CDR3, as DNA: TGTGCCAGCAGCTTAGATCGGAGGCCAGCAGTCGCTGGAAACACCATATATTTT. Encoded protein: CASSLDRRPAVAGNTIYF. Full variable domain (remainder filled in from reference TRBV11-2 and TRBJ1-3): EAGVAQSPRYKIIEKRQSVAFWCNPISGHATLYWYQQILGQGPKLLIQFQNNGVVDDSQLPKDRFSAERLKGVDSTLKIQPAKLEDSAVYLCASSLDRRPAVAGNTIYFGEGSWLTVV.

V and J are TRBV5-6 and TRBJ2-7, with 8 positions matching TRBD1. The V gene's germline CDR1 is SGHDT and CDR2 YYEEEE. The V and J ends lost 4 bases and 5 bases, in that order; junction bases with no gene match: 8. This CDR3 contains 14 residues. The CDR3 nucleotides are TGTGCCAGCAGCGTCGGGACAGGCGCTAACGAGCAGTACTTC. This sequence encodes CASSVGTGANEQYF.

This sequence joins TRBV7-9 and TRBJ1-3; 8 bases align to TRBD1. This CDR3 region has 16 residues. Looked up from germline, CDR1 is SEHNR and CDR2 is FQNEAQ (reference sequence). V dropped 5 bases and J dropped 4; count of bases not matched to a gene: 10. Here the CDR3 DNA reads TGTGCCAGCAGCCATACACAGACAGGGGCAGGAAACACCATATATTTT. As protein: CASSHTQTGAGNTIYF. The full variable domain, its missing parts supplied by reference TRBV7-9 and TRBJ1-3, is DTGVSQNPRHKITKRGQNVTFRCDPISEHNRLYWYRQTLGQGPEFLTYFQNEAQLEKSRLLSDRFSAERPKGSFSTLEIQRTEQGDSAMYLCASSHTQTGAGNTIYFGEGSWLTVV.

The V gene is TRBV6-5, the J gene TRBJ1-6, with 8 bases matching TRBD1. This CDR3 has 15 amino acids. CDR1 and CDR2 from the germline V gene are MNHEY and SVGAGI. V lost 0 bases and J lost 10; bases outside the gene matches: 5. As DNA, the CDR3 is TGTGCCAGCAGTTACTCCCGGGACAGGAACTCACCCCTCCACTTT. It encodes CASSYSRDRNSPLHF.

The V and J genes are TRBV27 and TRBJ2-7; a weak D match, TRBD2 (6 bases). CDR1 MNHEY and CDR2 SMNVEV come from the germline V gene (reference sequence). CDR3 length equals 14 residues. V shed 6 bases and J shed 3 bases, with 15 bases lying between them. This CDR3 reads CASSSGAGLYEQYF. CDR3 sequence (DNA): TGTGCCAGCAGCTCCGGGGCGGGACTCTACGAGCAGTACTTC.

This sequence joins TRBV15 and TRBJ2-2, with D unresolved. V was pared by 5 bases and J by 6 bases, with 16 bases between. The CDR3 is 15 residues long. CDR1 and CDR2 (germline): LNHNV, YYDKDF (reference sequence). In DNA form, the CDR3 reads TGTGCCACCAGCCTTGGGCTCCAGGTGGCCGGGGAGCTGTTTTTT. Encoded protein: CATSLGLQVAGELFF.

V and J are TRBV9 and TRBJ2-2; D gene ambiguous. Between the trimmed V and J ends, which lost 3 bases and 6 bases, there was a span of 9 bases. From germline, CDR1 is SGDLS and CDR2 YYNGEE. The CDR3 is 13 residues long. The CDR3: CASSASTAGELFF. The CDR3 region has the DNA TGTGCCAGCAGCGCAAGCACCGCCGGGGAGCTGTTTTTT.

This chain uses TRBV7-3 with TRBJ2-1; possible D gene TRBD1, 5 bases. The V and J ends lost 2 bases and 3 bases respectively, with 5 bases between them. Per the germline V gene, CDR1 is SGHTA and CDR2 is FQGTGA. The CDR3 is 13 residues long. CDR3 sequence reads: CASSLQGYNEQFF. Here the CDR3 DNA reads TGTGCCAGCAGCTTACAGGGCTACAATGAGCAGTTCTTC.

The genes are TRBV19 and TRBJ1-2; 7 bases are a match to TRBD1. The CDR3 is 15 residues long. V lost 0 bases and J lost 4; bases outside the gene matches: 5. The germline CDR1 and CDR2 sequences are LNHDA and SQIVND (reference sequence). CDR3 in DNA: TGTGCCAGTAGTATAGACCGGACAGGAGTCTATGGCTACACCTTC. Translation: CASSIDRTGVYGYTF.

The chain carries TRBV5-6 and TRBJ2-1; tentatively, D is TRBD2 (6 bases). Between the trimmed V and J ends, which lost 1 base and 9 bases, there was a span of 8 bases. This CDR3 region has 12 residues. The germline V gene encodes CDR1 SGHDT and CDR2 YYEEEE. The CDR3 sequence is CASSLWGVEQFF. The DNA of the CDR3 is TGTGCCAGCAGCTTGTGGGGGGTTGAGCAGTTCTTC.

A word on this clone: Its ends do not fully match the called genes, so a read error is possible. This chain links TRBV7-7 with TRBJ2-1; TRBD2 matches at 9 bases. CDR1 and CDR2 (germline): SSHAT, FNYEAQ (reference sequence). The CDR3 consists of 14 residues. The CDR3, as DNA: TGTGCTAGCAGCTTAGCGGGAGCATACAATGAGCAGTTCTTC. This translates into CASSLAGAYNEQFF.

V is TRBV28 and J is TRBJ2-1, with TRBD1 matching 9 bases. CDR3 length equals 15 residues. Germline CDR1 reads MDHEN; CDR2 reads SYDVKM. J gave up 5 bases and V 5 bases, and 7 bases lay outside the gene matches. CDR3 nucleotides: TGTGCCAGCAGTCGCCTTGACAGGGGGGACAATGAGCAGTTCTTC. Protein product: CASSRLDRGDNEQFF.

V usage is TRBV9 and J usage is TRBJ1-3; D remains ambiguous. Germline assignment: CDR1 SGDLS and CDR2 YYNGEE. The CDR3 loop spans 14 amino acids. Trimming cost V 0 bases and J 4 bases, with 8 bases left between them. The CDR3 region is CASSVGHIGNTIYF. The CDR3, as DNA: TGTGCCAGCAGCGTAGGGCATATCGGAAACACCATATATTTT. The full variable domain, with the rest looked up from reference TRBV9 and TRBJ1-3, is DSGVTQTPKHLITATGQRVTLRCSPRSGDLSVYWYQQSLDQGLQFLIQYYNGEERAKGNILERFSAQQFPDLHSELNLSSLELGDSALYFCASSVGHIGNTIYFGEGSWLTVV.

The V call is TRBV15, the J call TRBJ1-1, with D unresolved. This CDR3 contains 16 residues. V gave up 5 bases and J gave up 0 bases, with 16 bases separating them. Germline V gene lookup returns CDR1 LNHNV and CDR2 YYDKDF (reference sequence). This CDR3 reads CATSSEPSSMNTEAFF. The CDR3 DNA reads TGTGCCACCAGCTCCGAGCCCTCCTCCATGAACACTGAAGCTTTCTTT.

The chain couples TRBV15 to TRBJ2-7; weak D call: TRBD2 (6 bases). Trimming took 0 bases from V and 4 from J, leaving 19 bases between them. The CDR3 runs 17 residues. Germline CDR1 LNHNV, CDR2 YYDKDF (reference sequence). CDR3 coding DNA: TGTGCCACCAGCAGAGATCACAGCGGGCCGTTTAGATACGAGCAGTACTTC. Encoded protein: CATSRDHSGPFRYEQYF.

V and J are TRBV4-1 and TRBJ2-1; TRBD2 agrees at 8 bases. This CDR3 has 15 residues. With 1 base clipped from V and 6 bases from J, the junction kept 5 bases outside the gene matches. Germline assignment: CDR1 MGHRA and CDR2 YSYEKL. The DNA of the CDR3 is TGCGCCAGCAGCCAAGGAGCGGGAGTGGGCAATGAGCAGTTCTTC. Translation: CASSQGAGVGNEQFF.

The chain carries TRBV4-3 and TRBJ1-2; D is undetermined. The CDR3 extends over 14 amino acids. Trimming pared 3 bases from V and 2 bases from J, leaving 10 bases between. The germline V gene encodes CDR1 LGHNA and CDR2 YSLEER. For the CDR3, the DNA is TGCGCCAGCAGCCAGGACCGACGGAACTATGGCTACACCTTC. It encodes CASSQDRRNYGYTF.

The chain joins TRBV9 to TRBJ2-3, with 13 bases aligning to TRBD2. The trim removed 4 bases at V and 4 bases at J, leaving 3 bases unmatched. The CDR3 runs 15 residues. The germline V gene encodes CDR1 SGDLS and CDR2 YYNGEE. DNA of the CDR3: TGTGCCAGCAGCCCGGGACTAGCGGGATCAGATACGCAGTATTTT. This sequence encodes CASSPGLAGSDTQYF.

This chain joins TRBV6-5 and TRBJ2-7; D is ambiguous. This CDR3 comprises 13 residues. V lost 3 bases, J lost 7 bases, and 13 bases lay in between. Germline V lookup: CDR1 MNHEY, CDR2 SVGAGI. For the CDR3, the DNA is TGTGCCAGCAGTTATGGTAGCTCGGGTGAGCAGTACTTC. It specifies CASSYGSSGEQYF.

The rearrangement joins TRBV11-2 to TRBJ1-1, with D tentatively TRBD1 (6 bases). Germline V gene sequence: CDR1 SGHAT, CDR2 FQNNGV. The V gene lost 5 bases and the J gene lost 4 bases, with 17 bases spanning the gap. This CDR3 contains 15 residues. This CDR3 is CASSPQGRGFTEAFF. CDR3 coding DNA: TGTGCCAGCAGCCCCCAGGGGAGAGGATTCACTGAAGCTTTCTTT.

CDR3 amino acids: CATLTGSGNTIYF. The CDR3 region has the DNA TGTGCCACCTTGACGGGCTCTGGAAACACCATATATTTT. V and J are TRBV19 and TRBJ1-3; no clear D gene. The CDR3 is made up of 13 amino acids. CDR1 is LNHDA, CDR2 SQIVND, per germline (reference sequence). V was pared by 10 bases and J by 0 bases, with 10 bases between.

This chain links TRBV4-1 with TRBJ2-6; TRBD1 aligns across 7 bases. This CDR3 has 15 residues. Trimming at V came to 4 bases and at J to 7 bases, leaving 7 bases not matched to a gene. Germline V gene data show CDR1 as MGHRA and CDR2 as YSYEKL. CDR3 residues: CASSRRDSDANVLTF. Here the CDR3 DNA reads TGCGCCAGCAGCCGCCGGGACAGTGACGCCAACGTCCTGACTTTC.

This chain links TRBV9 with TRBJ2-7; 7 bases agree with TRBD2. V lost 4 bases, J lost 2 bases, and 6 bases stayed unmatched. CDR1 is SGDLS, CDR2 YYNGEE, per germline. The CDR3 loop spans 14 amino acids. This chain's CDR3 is CASSPWGGAYEQYF. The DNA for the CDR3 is TGTGCCAGCAGCCCCTGGGGGGGAGCCTACGAGCAGTACTTC. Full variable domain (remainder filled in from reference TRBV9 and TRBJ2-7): DSGVTQTPKHLITATGQRVTLRCSPRSGDLSVYWYQQSLDQGLQFLIQYYNGEERAKGNILERFSAQQFPDLHSELNLSSLELGDSALYFCASSPWGGAYEQYFGPGTRLTVT.

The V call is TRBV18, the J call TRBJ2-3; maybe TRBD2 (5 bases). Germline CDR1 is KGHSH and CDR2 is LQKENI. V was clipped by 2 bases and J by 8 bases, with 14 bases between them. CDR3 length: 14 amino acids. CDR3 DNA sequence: TGTGCCAGCTCACCAGGCAAGAGGGCAACTACGCAGTATTTT. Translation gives CASSPGKRATTQYF.